This entry lists 16 T cell receptor beta chains sequenced from one sample in a study of T cell changes during pregnancy in multiple sclerosis (dated by TCRdb to the late 2010s). The library was obtained by the immunoSEQ multiplex PCR assay. The immuneACCESS repertoire file appears here via TCRdb, limited to in-frame rearrangements. These files lack a portion of the clones; in checked studies, under half of the deficit traces to unresolved V genes, and the cause of the others is not known. The table for this sample lists 35,000 to 55,000 clones; more than 75% of them were counted only once. The ten largest clones capture about 6% of the sample. The specimen was CD8+ T cells from peripheral blood mononuclear cells, collected after pregnancy. Receptors were obtained from a female donor in good health, enrolled as a control in a pregnancy study.

This clone turned up a few times. The chain is built from TRBV25-1 and TRBJ1-5; D call uncertain. The ends were cut back, 4 bases at V and 1 base at J, with 5 bases in the middle. This CDR3 has 13 amino acids. The germline CDR1 and CDR2 sequences are MGHDK and SYGVNS. The CDR3 bases are TGTGCCAGCAGTGTAGTAAGCAATCAGCCCCAGCATTTT. It translates to CASSVVSNQPQHF.

The gene calls are TRBV25-1 and TRBJ2-1, with 8 bases that match TRBD2. Germline V gene lookup returns CDR1 MGHDK and CDR2 SYGVNS. V lost 3 bases, J lost 1 base, and 5 bases stayed unmatched. The CDR3 runs to 16 residues. CDR3 sequence: CASSEVAGGSYNEQFF. DNA of the CDR3: TGTGCCAGCAGTGAGGTTGCGGGGGGATCCTACAATGAGCAGTTCTTC.

This chain joins TRBV9 and TRBJ2-7, with TRBD1 matching 8 bases. Germline CDR1 and CDR2: SGDLS and YYNGEE. This CDR3 contains 16 residues. Trimming took 4 bases from V and 1 from J; bases not matched to a gene: 10. CDR3 amino acids: CASSSPLTGESYEQYF. As DNA, the CDR3 is TGTGCCAGCAGCTCCCCCCTGACAGGGGAATCCTACGAGCAGTACTTC.

The CDR3 loop is CASSLTDARRADTQYF. For the CDR3, the DNA is TGTGCCAGCAGCTTAACAGACGCCAGGAGGGCAGATACGCAGTATTTT. The chain combines TRBV7-9 with TRBJ2-3; D perhaps matches TRBD2 (6 bases). The germline gives CDR1 SEHNR, CDR2 FQNEAQ (reference sequence). The CDR3 extends over 16 amino acids. V was clipped by 2 bases and J by 4 bases, with 16 bases between them. The full variable domain, rest sourced from reference TRBV7-9 and TRBJ2-3, is DTGVSQNPRHKITKRGQNVTFRCDPISEHNRLYWYRQTLGQGPEFLTYFQNEAQLEKSRLLSDRFSAERPKGSFSTLEIQRTEQGDSAMYLCASSLTDARRADTQYFGPGTRLTVL.

This clone was picked up one time. Here the CDR3 reads CAWSPGQGHIQYF. The CDR3 nucleotides are TGTGCCTGGAGCCCTGGACAGGGACACATTCAGTACTTC. The chain combines TRBV30 with TRBJ2-4; 8 bases map to TRBD1. Germline loops: CDR1 GTSNPN, CDR2 SVGIG (reference sequence). Trimming took 3 bases from V and 8 from J; bases not matched to a gene: 6. This CDR3 has 13 residues.

The chain is built from TRBV6-5 and TRBJ1-2; TRBD1 agrees at 9 bases. The CDR3 spans 14 residues. In germline, CDR1 is MNHEY, CDR2 SVGAGI. With V trimmed by 4 bases and J by 6 bases, 6 bases remained unmatched. Here the CDR3 reads CASSLWTGADGYTF. The CDR3 bases are TGTGCCAGCAGTTTGTGGACAGGGGCTGATGGCTACACCTTC.

V gene TRBV7-9 combines with J gene TRBJ2-7; D gene unclear. The CDR3 totals 12 residues. With 5 bases removed from V and 0 bases from J, the gap between germline ends came to 5 bases. Germline CDR1 SEHNR, CDR2 FQNEAQ (reference sequence). The CDR3, as DNA: TGTGCCAGCAGCCGGAGCTCCTACGAGCAGTACTTC. Protein sequence: CASSRSSYEQYF.

The chain is built from TRBV27 and TRBJ1-6; maybe TRBD1 (6 bases). The CDR3 is 15 amino acids. In germline, CDR1 is MNHEY, CDR2 SMNVEV (reference sequence). V was cut by 3 bases and J by 3 bases, with 9 bases left in between. The chain's CDR3 is CASSFAGDYNSPLHF. The CDR3 bases are TGTGCCAGCAGTTTTGCAGGGGACTATAATTCACCCCTCCACTTT.

The chain employs TRBV9 and TRBJ2-7; no firm D call. The germline V gene has CDR1 SGDLS and CDR2 YYNGEE. V lost 2 bases to trimming and J lost 0 bases, with 9 bases between them. CDR3 length: 14 residues. The CDR3 is CASSVEARSYEQYF. The CDR3 bases are TGTGCCAGCAGCGTCGAGGCCCGCTCCTACGAGCAGTACTTC.

The gene calls are TRBV11-2 and TRBJ2-5; perhaps TRBD2 as D (6 bases). Germline lookup yields CDR1 SGHAT and CDR2 FQNNGV. CDR3 length: 14 amino acids. V was cut by 5 bases and J by 2 bases, with 12 bases left in between. CDR3 sequence: CASSHPGGQETQYF. CDR3 DNA sequence: TGTGCCAGCAGCCACCCTGGGGGGCAAGAGACCCAGTACTTC.

The chain recombines TRBV2 with TRBJ1-2; no reliable D call. The germline V gene encodes CDR1 SNHLY and CDR2 FYNNEI. Trimming stripped 1 base from V and 2 bases from J, with 8 bases between. CDR3 size: 14 residues. The CDR3 spells CASSEEGGNYGYTF. CDR3 in DNA: TGTGCCAGCAGTGAAGAGGGCGGGAACTATGGCTACACCTTC.

For this clone: The sample has other DNA sequences that encode this CDR3 too. The chain employs TRBV5-1 and TRBJ2-1; the match to TRBD2 covers 11 bases. V was clipped by 5 bases and J by 7 bases; unmatched bases: 8. The CDR3 runs 15 residues. From germline, CDR1 is SGHRS and CDR2 YFSETQ. The CDR3 loop is CASSSTSGGTNEQFF. The CDR3 DNA sequence: TGCGCCAGCAGTTCCACTAGCGGGGGAACGAATGAGCAGTTCTTC.

The gene calls are TRBV2 and TRBJ1-2; D is unresolved. The CDR3 contains 12 residues. Germline V lookup: CDR1 SNHLY, CDR2 FYNNEI. Trimming pared 6 bases from V and 4 bases from J, leaving 9 bases between. The CDR3 sequence is CASRGSAYGYTF. The CDR3 DNA reads as TGTGCCAGCAGGGGCTCGGCCTATGGCTACACCTTC. Full variable domain (rest looked up from reference TRBV2 and TRBJ1-2): EPEVTQTPSHQVTQMGQEVILRCVPISNHLYFYWYRQILGQKVEFLVSFYNNEISEKSEIFDDQFSVERPDGSNFTLKIRSTKLEDSAMYFCASRGSAYGYTFGSGTRLTVV.

The chain is built from TRBV2 and TRBJ1-2; 7 nucleotides agree with TRBD1. The CDR3 extends over 17 amino acids. Germline V gene lookup returns CDR1 SNHLY and CDR2 FYNNEI. V dropped 2 bases and J dropped 4; count of bases not matched to a gene: 13. The CDR3 DNA follows: TGTGCCAGCAGTGAAAGGGACAGACCTTCACTGACCTATGGCTACACCTTC. It is translated as CASSERDRPSLTYGYTF.

The V call is TRBV28, the J call TRBJ2-7; 8 bases fit TRBD1. Per the germline V gene, CDR1 is MDHEN and CDR2 is SYDVKM. Trimming took 7 bases from V and 4 from J; bases not matched to a gene: 9. The CDR3 contains 14 residues. CDR3 DNA sequence: TGTGCCAGCATGAACCGGGACAGGAGATACGAGCAGTACTTC. Protein product: CASMNRDRRYEQYF.

V gene TRBV29-1 combines with J gene TRBJ2-2, with a possible D match to TRBD1 (5 bases). Germline V gene lookup returns CDR1 SQVTM and CDR2 ANQGSEA. The CDR3 has 14 residues. V was trimmed by 8 bases and J by 0 bases, leaving 13 bases between them. The DNA for the CDR3 is TGCAGCTTTCGACAGATGACGAACACCGGGGAGCTGTTTTTT. This encodes CSFRQMTNTGELFF.